The entry that follows covers one TCR beta chain sequence. The PCR contained 60 Vbeta and 13 Jbeta primers. The table came from immunoSEQ multiplex PCR; TCRdb's copy has only in-frame clones and leaves some out. This sample lists around 75,000 clones; its ten largest clones have approximately 1.6%. Trimming cost V 3 bases and J 2 bases; bases outside gene matches: 3. The CDR3 sequence is 15 residues long. Germline V gives CDR1 SGDLS, CDR2 YYNGEE. These data belong to a study of cytomegalovirus exposure and HLA in healthy donors. This receptor was obtained from a woman in her sixties in good health and CMV-seronegative. This chain joins TRBV9 and TRBJ2-7; TRBD2 aligns across 12 bases. Source material: PBMCs. CDR3 DNA sequence: TGTGCCAGCAGCGCACTAGCGGGAGGCCCCTACGAGCAGTACTTC. Translated: CASSALAGGPYEQYF.